What follows describes a single T cell receptor (beta chain). The sample is drawn from a study of blood T cell repertoires in COVID-19. About the research overall: T cells, B-cell-depleted T cells, or PBMCs provided the cDNA or gDNA that served as material.

CDR3 length: 15 residues. Germline lookup yields CDR1 SGHAT and CDR2 FQDESV (reference sequence). V lost 2 bases to trimming and J lost 5 bases; unmatched junction nucleotides: 6. Using immunoSEQ multiplex PCR, the repertoire was profiled, and TCRdb retains in-frame clones only, with some absent. The repertoire holds about 80,000 clones, 60% to 80% seen once, with 16% in the top ten. The rearrangement uses TRBV11-1 and TRBJ2-5, with TRBD2 matching 9 bases. This sequence originates from a man between 65 and 85 years old with active or convalescent COVID-19. The sample comprised peripheral blood. The CDR3: CASSLNSGGGETQYF. The CDR3 region has the DNA TGTGCCAGCAGCTTAAATAGCGGGGGTGGCGAGACCCAGTACTTC. The variable domain in full, with the rest retrieved from reference TRBV11-1 and TRBJ2-5, is EAEVAQSPRYKITEKSQAVAFWCDPISGHATLYWYRQILGQGPELLVQFQDESVVDDSQLPKDRFSAERLKGVDSTLKIQPAELGDSAMYLCASSLNSGGGETQYFGPGTRLLVL.